This T cell receptor (beta chain) originates from a study of radiation and T cells in renal cell carcinoma. This sample's time point: blood 2 weeks post-SBRT. Treatment given: 15 Gy SBRT to primary tumor, nephrectomy 4 weeks later. V lost 1 base and J 2 bases, leaving 10 bases between the germline ends. Germline CDR1 is LGHNA and CDR2 is YNFKEQ. The CDR3 covers 15 residues. Sequencing was performed with immunoSEQ multiplex PCR; in TCRdb, only in-frame clones are kept and a portion is missing. The sample contains around 130,000 clones, more than 70% of which appear only once. This sample comprised blood, obtained from a patient whose treatment included radiotherapy and nephrectomy. This TCR was sampled from a woman in her 70s with renal cell carcinoma. The V call is TRBV4-2, the J call TRBJ2-3; no reliable D call. In DNA, the CDR3 is TGTGCCAGCAGCCAAGCGGCCCTAACCACAGATACGCAGTATTTT. It encodes CASSQAALTTDTQYF.